These 27 T cell receptor beta chains came from one sample sequenced in a study of CD8+CD57+ T cells in acquired aplastic anemia. TCR beta VDJ and CDR3 profiles were obtained from a genomic DNA template. TCRdb re-called the reads through MiXCR, storing one row per CDR3 protein. The sample lists some 160,000 distinct CDR3 sequences, more than 45% occurring once. The patients chosen for sequencing had shown expansion of CD8+CD57+ cells (detected by flow cytometry). Sequencing was done on a sample of sorted CD4+, CD8+, or CD8+CD57+ T cells (not recorded which) from PBMCs. All receptors derive from a human donor with aplastic anemia.

This clonotype has ten or more counts. The chain carries TRBV2 and TRBJ2-1; 15 bases map to TRBD2. Germline V gene sequence: CDR1 SNHLY, CDR2 FYNNEI. Trimming at V came to 4 bases and at J to 5 bases, leaving 9 bases not matched to a gene. The CDR3 contains 18 residues. The CDR3, as DNA: TGTGCCAGCAGTGTCAGGACCGGACTAGCGGGGGGGGACAATGAGCAGTTCTTC. This encodes CASSVRTGLAGGDNEQFF.

The chain links TRBV3-1 to TRBJ2-3; 9 bases map to TRBD1. The CDR3 is 16 amino acids. Germline V gene sequence: CDR1 LGHDT, CDR2 YNNKEL (reference sequence). V shed 4 bases, J shed 2 bases, and the junction held 7 bases outside the gene matches. In DNA, the CDR3 is TGTGCCAGCAGCCCACTGTGGACAGGGGCCACAGATACGCAGTATTTT. Its translation: CASSPLWTGATDTQYF.

J is TRBJ1-2 and V is TRBV9; D not resolved. Looked up from germline, CDR1 is SGDLS and CDR2 is YYNGEE. V was clipped by 0 bases and J by 2 bases, with 8 bases between them. The CDR3 runs 14 residues. The CDR3 DNA reads as TGTGCCAGCAGCGTAGCGGGAGGGAACTATGGCTACACCTTC. Translating it yields CASSVAGGNYGYTF.

The genes are TRBV25-1 and TRBJ1-5; D is unresolved. Trimming stripped 6 bases from V and 4 bases from J, with 10 bases between. Germline CDR1 is MGHDK and CDR2 is SYGVNS. The CDR3 consists of 13 residues. CDR3 sequence (DNA): TGTGCCAGCAGCCCGAGACAAAATCAGCCCCAGCATTTT. It is translated as CASSPRQNQPQHF.

This clonotype was counted a few times. This sequence joins TRBV29-1 and TRBJ1-2, with D perhaps TRBD1 (5 bases). There are 14 residues in the CDR3. V was clipped by 3 bases and J by 5 bases, with 16 bases between them. Germline V gives CDR1 SQVTM, CDR2 ANQGSEA. The CDR3 region is CSVDRAQVDYGYTF. For the CDR3, the DNA is TGCAGCGTTGACCGAGCACAGGTGGATTATGGCTACACCTTC.

This clonotype occurred a few times. The genes are TRBV10-3 and TRBJ1-2; D is ambiguous. The CDR3 sequence is 14 residues long. Germline CDR1 ENHRY, CDR2 SYGVKD. V was clipped by 10 bases and J by 2 bases, with 17 bases between them. The CDR3 sequence is CASTKDRENYGYTF. The CDR3 DNA is TGTGCCAGCACCAAGGACCGAGAGAACTATGGCTACACCTTC.

This clonotype was found many times. The chain uses TRBV9 and TRBJ1-1; 10 bases align to TRBD1. This CDR3 is built from 15 residues. From germline, CDR1 is SGDLS and CDR2 YYNGEE. With V trimmed by 0 bases and J by 3 bases, 2 bases remained unmatched. The CDR3, as DNA: TGTGCCAGCAGCGTAGACGGACAGGGGGACACTGAAGCTTTCTTT. Protein: CASSVDGQGDTEAFF.

This rearrangement joins TRBV11-1 to TRBJ1-6; D not certain. V lost 1 base and J 3 bases, leaving 13 bases between the germline ends. This CDR3 is built from 17 residues. Germline lookup yields CDR1 SGHAT and CDR2 FQDESV (reference sequence). This chain's CDR3 is CASSLGFLENYNSPLHF. CDR3 nucleotide sequence: TGTGCCAGCAGCTTAGGTTTTCTCGAGAACTATAATTCACCCCTCCACTTT.

This clonotype was counted ten times or more. The V gene is TRBV6-2 or TRBV6-3, the J gene TRBJ2-1; 7 bases match TRBD1. The V gene's germline CDR1 is MNHEY and CDR2 SVGEGT. The CDR3 has 14 amino acids. V shed 7 bases and J 4 bases; nucleotides not matched to a gene: 7. The CDR3 is CASINPGQYNEQFF. In nucleotides, the CDR3 is TGTGCCAGCATTAATCCGGGACAGTACAATGAGCAGTTCTTC.

This clonotype showed up many times. The gene calls are TRBV28 and TRBJ1-4; D remains ambiguous. The CDR3 totals 14 residues. Deletions cut 2 bases from V and 6 bases from J, with 10 bases between. From germline, CDR1 is MDHEN and CDR2 SYDVKM. CDR3 region: CASSLRPRDEKLFF. The DNA of the CDR3 is TGTGCCAGCAGTTTACGCCCAAGGGATGAAAAACTGTTTTTT.

This sequence joins TRBV25-1 and TRBJ1-2, with D maybe TRBD1 (6 bases). With 8 bases removed from V and 7 bases from J, the gap between germline ends came to 20 bases. Germline CDR1 and CDR2: MGHDK and SYGVNS. This CDR3 is 14 amino acids long. The CDR3 DNA reads TGTGCCAGCGGGGAAGCCGACAGGTTGGCTGGCTACACCTTC. Its translation is CASGEADRLAGYTF.

V usage is TRBV5-1 and J usage is TRBJ2-7; TRBD1 agrees at 9 bases. J gave up 3 bases and V 3 bases, and 4 bases lay outside the gene matches. Looked up from germline, CDR1 is SGHRS and CDR2 is YFSETQ. The CDR3 contains 14 residues. The CDR3 DNA reads as TGCGCCAGCAGCTCAGGGACAGGGAACTACGAGCAGTACTTC. Protein product: CASSSGTGNYEQYF.

The chain has TRBV19 and TRBJ1-5; the D gene is possibly TRBD1 (6 bases). The CDR3 consists of 14 residues. The germline V gene has CDR1 LNHDA and CDR2 SQIVND (reference sequence). Trimming left V 8 bases short and J 4 bases short, with 15 bases between. CDR3 in DNA: TGTGCCAGTGAGCCGGACAGCCGTAATCAGCCCCAGCATTTT. This codes for CASEPDSRNQPQHF.

This clonotype appeared a few times. This chain joins TRBV25-1 and TRBJ1-1, with no clear D. Trimming pared 6 bases from V and 6 bases from J, leaving 17 bases between. Germline CDR1 reads MGHDK; CDR2 reads SYGVNS. The CDR3 consists of 14 residues. The CDR3 DNA is TGTGCCAGCAGCCAGGTCAACGATGTCCCTGAAGCTTTCTTT. Translated, it gives CASSQVNDVPEAFF.

The table lists this clonotype with many counts. The J gene is TRBJ2-1, the V gene TRBV19; 13 bases are a match to TRBD2. V dropped 3 bases and J dropped 9; count of bases not matched to a gene: 17. Germline-derived CDR1 and CDR2 are LNHDA and SQIVND (reference sequence). The CDR3 runs to 19 residues. CDR3 region: CASSIGTSGTEGIFSEQFF. The CDR3 bases are TGTGCCAGTAGTATCGGGACTAGCGGGACCGAGGGGATTTTCAGTGAGCAGTTCTTC.

This clonotype was counted only a few times. A much larger clone is a single base away; this may be a read error. The rearrangement links TRBV20-1 to TRBJ1-4, with 8 bases identical to TRBD1. This CDR3 region has 16 residues. From germline, CDR1 is DFQATT and CDR2 SNEGSKA (reference sequence). CDR3 bases: TGCGGTGCTGTCGACACTAACAGGGGGGTTGCGGAAAAACTGTTTTTT. Protein product: CGAVDTNRGVAEKLFF.

The chain combines TRBV12-3 or TRBV12-4 with TRBJ1-1; no firm D call. The CDR3 has 15 amino acids. The V end lost 4 bases, the J end lost 3 bases, and 15 bases lay between the germline ends. The CDR3 is CASSWARGGDTEAFF. The CDR3 nucleotides read TGTGCCAGCAGTTGGGCCCGAGGTGGTGACACTGAAGCTTTCTTT.

This clonotype was seen a few times. The chain employs TRBV25-1 and TRBJ1-6; 7 nucleotides align to TRBD1. Germline CDR1 and CDR2: MGHDK and SYGVNS. The CDR3 is made up of 17 amino acids. The V and J ends lost 4 bases and 1 base, in that order; junction bases with no gene match: 7. Written as DNA, the CDR3 is TGTGCCAGCAGTGGACAGGGCGCGGGGTCCTATAATTCACCCCTCCACTTT. It is translated as CASSGQGAGSYNSPLHF.

This clonotype was seen a few times. This rearrangement joins TRBV20-1 to TRBJ1-1, with TRBD1 matching over 10 bases. In germline, CDR1 is DFQATT, CDR2 SNEGSKA (reference sequence). There are 13 residues in the CDR3. The J segment lost 3 bases and the V segment lost 5 bases, leaving 3 bases of the junction unmatched. DNA for the CDR3: TGCAGTGCTGAAGGGACAGGGGACACTGAAGCTTTCTTT. It translates to CSAEGTGDTEAFF.

The chain uses TRBV15 and TRBJ2-3; the D gene is possibly TRBD2 (6 bases). V was cut by 3 bases and J by 8 bases, with 15 bases left in between. Germline V gene lookup returns CDR1 LNHNV and CDR2 YYDKDF (reference sequence). The CDR3 totals 14 residues. The CDR3, as DNA: TGTGCCACCAGCAGGGGACTGCCCACCGGTACGCAGTATTTT. Its translation: CATSRGLPTGTQYF.

This clonotype was observed a handful of times. The chain uses TRBV29-1 and TRBJ1-2, with a tentative D call TRBD1 (5 bases). The CDR3 has 15 amino acids. Germline lookup yields CDR1 SQVTM and CDR2 ANQGSEA. Trimming took 6 bases from V and 4 from J, leaving 21 bases between them. CDR3 protein: CSVQGVDIEGYGYTF. In DNA, the CDR3 is TGCAGCGTGCAGGGAGTCGATATTGAGGGCTATGGCTACACCTTC.

This clonotype was seen at least ten times. The chain combines TRBV6-1 with TRBJ1-6, with 7 bases fitting TRBD1. Losses at the gene ends were 6 bases for V and 5 bases for J; bases not matched to a gene: 4. The CDR3 is made up of 14 amino acids. Germline CDR1 reads MNHNS; CDR2 reads SASEGT. The CDR3 region is CASREQGNNSPLHF. Written as DNA, the CDR3 is TGTGCCAGCAGGGAACAGGGGAATAATTCACCCCTCCACTTT.

The chain recombines TRBV20-1 with TRBJ2-1; D may be TRBD1 (6 bases). This CDR3 region has 13 residues. V was cut by 5 bases and J by 4 bases, with 12 bases left in between. Germline CDR1 DFQATT, CDR2 SNEGSKA (reference sequence). In nucleotides, the CDR3 is TGCAGTGCTCTATCGGACAGATACAATGAGCAGTTCTTC. This sequence encodes CSALSDRYNEQFF.

This clonotype appeared many times. The chain couples TRBV6-1 to TRBJ1-1, with a possible D match to TRBD1 (5 bases). The CDR3 sequence is 16 residues long. Germline lookup yields CDR1 MNHNS and CDR2 SASEGT. V gave up 4 bases and J gave up 4 bases, with 19 bases separating them. CDR3 amino acids: CASSGATGPRSTEAFF. The CDR3 DNA reads TGTGCCAGCAGTGGGGCAACGGGACCTCGGAGCACTGAAGCTTTCTTT.

This clonotype was seen at least ten times. CDR3: CAISESVVRETQYF. For the CDR3, the DNA is TGTGCCATCAGTGAGTCGGTAGTAAGGGAGACCCAGTACTTC. The rearrangement uses TRBV10-3 and TRBJ2-5; D is unresolved. This CDR3 region has 14 residues. Deletions cut 0 bases from V and 5 bases from J, with 10 bases between. Germline V gene sequence: CDR1 ENHRY, CDR2 SYGVKD.

This chain connects TRBV24-1 to TRBJ2-7; 8 bases map to TRBD1. With 9 bases clipped from V and 2 bases from J, the junction kept 11 bases outside the gene matches. The germline gives CDR1 KGHDR, CDR2 SFDVKD. The CDR3 covers 15 residues. CDR3 residues: CATRTIRQGTYEQYF. For the CDR3, the DNA is TGTGCCACCCGTACAATCCGACAGGGGACCTACGAGCAGTACTTC.

Note on this clonotype: No conserved phenylalanine or tryptophan is present at the end of the CDR3, so a read error is the likely explanation. This rearrangement joins TRBV12-3 or TRBV12-4 to TRBJ1-1; D ambiguous. V was cut by 3 bases and J by 0 bases, with 5 bases left in between. This CDR3 comprises 13 residues. Here the CDR3 reads CASSLTVNTEAFS. The CDR3 bases are TGTGCCAGCAGTTTGACCGTGAACACTGAAGCTTTCTCT.